The 4 T cell receptor beta chains reported below all come from one sample, sequenced in a study of blood T cell repertoires in COVID-19. Method: immunoSEQ multiplex PCR; TCRdb's copy keeps in-frame clones and lacks some. The table shows 100,000 or so clones, with 82% occurring only once. Sequenced material: peripheral blood. The receptors shown here come from a man at least 80 years old with acute or convalescent COVID-19.

This chain joins TRBV13 and TRBJ2-5; perhaps TRBD2 as D (6 bases). CDR3 size: 14 residues. Germline lookup yields CDR1 PRHDT and CDR2 FYEKMQ (reference sequence). V lost 6 bases and J 3 bases, leaving 14 bases between the germline ends. The CDR3 region has the DNA TGTGCCAGCAGTTGGGGGGTGGTTAAAGAGACCCAGTACTTC. Encoded protein: CASSWGVVKETQYF.

The chain recombines TRBV4-3 with TRBJ2-7; 9 bases line up with TRBD2. This CDR3 has 15 residues. V gave up 3 bases and J gave up 4 bases; unmatched junction bases: 7. CDR1 LGHNA and CDR2 YSLEER come from the germline V gene. Here the CDR3 DNA reads TGCGCCAGCAGCCAGGTAGCGGGAGTTGGGTACGAGCAGTACTTC. It codes for CASSQVAGVGYEQYF.

The rearrangement uses TRBV19 and TRBJ1-1; D not certain. In germline, CDR1 is LNHDA, CDR2 SQIVND (reference sequence). V was cut by 4 bases and J by 2 bases, with 14 bases left in between. The CDR3 runs to 15 residues. CDR3 nucleotides: TGTGCCAGTAGTAATAGCCGCCGAGGAAACACTGAAGCTTTCTTT. Amino acid sequence: CASSNSRRGNTEAFF.

The chain employs TRBV25-1 and TRBJ2-1; 9 nucleotides align to TRBD1. Germline CDR1 and CDR2: MGHDK and SYGVNS. This CDR3 region has 15 residues. After removal of 4 bases from V and 4 bases from J, the junction contained 5 bases not matched to a gene. The CDR3 coding sequence is TGTGCCAGCAGTGGGTCCGGGACAGGGTACAATGAGCAGTTCTTC. This codes for CASSGSGTGYNEQFF.